This T cell receptor beta chain appears in the sequencing data of a study of T-cell memory formation after mild COVID-19. Study-wide context: Among the donors, TCR clusters were largely specific to each donor. Findings and limits, study-wide: For second-wave clones that peaked at day 37, SARS-CoV-2 specificity went unverified. Largely, contracting CD4+ clones fell within CM and EM, and contracting CD8+ clones within EMRA.

Germline lookup yields CDR1 MDHEN and CDR2 SYDVKM. This CDR3 contains 11 residues. V lost 7 bases to trimming and J lost 8 bases, with 8 bases between them. TCRdb used MiXCR to reprocess the 5' RACE reads, holding one entry per CDR3 protein. The table has under 250,000 distinct CDR3 sequences, 9.4% seen once. This clonotype was detected only a few times. What it binds is not known. Material: PBMCs or a T cell subset sorted from them (not recorded which). The clonotype comes from a man aged 18-30 years who had mild COVID-19 (a few samples of this study predate the infection). Cell type and time point are not known. The rearrangement uses TRBV28 and TRBJ1-4; maybe TRBD1 (5 bases). The chain's CDR3 is CASNRDEKLFF. Written as DNA, the CDR3 is TGTGCCAGCAATAGGGACGAAAAACTGTTTTTT.